These 17 T cell receptor beta chains originate from one sample sequenced in a study of shared T cell receptors in the human thymus. TCRdb keeps only in-frame clones here, not all; method: immunoSEQ multiplex PCR. The sample lists hundreds of thousands of clones, 85% to 90% occurring once. These data were likewise used in another study, on human thymus T cells.

The material sequenced was thymocytes. These receptors all come from a boy under three years old with a congenital heart defect.

The chain is built from TRBV29-1 and TRBJ2-5; TRBD2 matches at 9 bases. Germline-derived CDR1 and CDR2 are SQVTM and ANQGSEA. This CDR3 is built from 17 residues. After removal of 1 base from V and 3 bases from J, the junction contained 12 bases not matched to a gene. In nucleotides, the CDR3 is TGCAGCGTTGAAGTTGTTAGCGGGAGTTGGGGAAAAGAGACCCAGTACTTC. It encodes CSVEVVSGSWGKETQYF.

The chain links TRBV10-3 to TRBJ2-1; 8 positions match TRBD1. Germline assignment: CDR1 ENHRY and CDR2 SYGVKD. J lost 6 bases, V lost 10 bases, and 8 bases had no gene match. The CDR3 is 13 residues long. This CDR3 is CASLQQGGNEQFF. DNA of the CDR3: TGTGCCAGCCTCCAACAGGGGGGCAATGAGCAGTTCTTC.

This clone was picked up one time. The chain recombines TRBV29-1 with TRBJ2-7; 7 bases are shared with TRBD2. This CDR3 is built from 13 residues. Germline V lookup: CDR1 SQVTM, CDR2 ANQGSEA. Unmatched junction bases numbered 8, after V lost 3 bases and J lost 6 bases. DNA of the CDR3: TGCAGCGTTGATCTGACTAGCTATGGCGAGCAGTACTTC. Translation: CSVDLTSYGEQYF.

The table lists this clone with a few counts. The gene calls are TRBV4-1 and TRBJ1-1; D remains unclear. V lost 7 bases to trimming and J lost 3 bases, with 9 bases between them. The CDR3 length is 12 residues. Germline V lookup: CDR1 MGHRA, CDR2 YSYEKL. The CDR3 loop is CASIGLHTEAFF. Written as DNA, the CDR3 is TGCGCCAGCATTGGACTCCACACTGAAGCTTTCTTT.

The V gene is TRBV10-3, the J gene TRBJ2-5; D is possibly TRBD1 (5 bases). The CDR3 extends over 13 amino acids. Trimming removed 9 bases at V and 1 base at J, with 12 bases between. Germline V gene sequence: CDR1 ENHRY, CDR2 SYGVKD. The CDR3 DNA follows: TGTGCCATTTCCATAGGGGTCCAAGAGACCCAGTACTTC. It translates to CAISIGVQETQYF.

The chain carries TRBV20-1 and TRBJ1-1; D might be TRBD1 (5 bases). The CDR3 contains 11 residues. Trimming removed 5 bases at V and 8 bases at J, with 12 bases between. Per the germline V gene, CDR1 is DFQATT and CDR2 is SNEGSKA (reference sequence). In DNA form, the CDR3 reads TGCAGTGCTGGCCGCGGGGGGGAAGCTTTCTTT. Translated: CSAGRGGEAFF.

The V call is TRBV27, the J call TRBJ2-2, with 8 bases identical to TRBD1. CDR3 length: 19 amino acids. Germline assignment: CDR1 MNHEY and CDR2 SMNVEV (reference sequence). V lost 5 bases and J lost 6; bases outside the gene matches: 20. CDR3 protein: CASSTRLADRGRGSGELFF. The CDR3 DNA reads TGTGCCAGCAGTACCCGGCTCGCCGACAGGGGACGTGGCTCCGGGGAGCTGTTTTTT.

J is TRBJ2-7 and V is TRBV29-1, with TRBD1 matching over 10 bases. J lost 2 bases, V lost 6 bases, and 10 bases had no gene match. The CDR3 is made up of 15 amino acids. Germline V lookup: CDR1 SQVTM, CDR2 ANQGSEA. For the CDR3, the DNA is TGCAGCGTCGGACGTCAGGGACAGGGGACCTACGAGCAGTACTTC. It encodes CSVGRQGQGTYEQYF.

The V gene is TRBV7-2, the J gene TRBJ1-1, with TRBD1 identical over 8 bases. The V gene's germline CDR1 is SGHTA and CDR2 FQGNSA. This CDR3 spans 15 amino acids. J gave up 3 bases and V 4 bases, and 7 bases lay outside the gene matches. In DNA form, the CDR3 reads TGTGCCAGCAGCTCGCGGGACAGGAGGCACACTGAAGCTTTCTTT. Translating it yields CASSSRDRRHTEAFF.

CDR3 bases: TGTGCCAGCAGTTTACCGGGACAGGGAGTTGAAAAACTGTTTTTT. The encoded protein is CASSLPGQGVEKLFF. J is TRBJ1-4 and V is TRBV28; 9 positions agree with TRBD1. The germline V gene encodes CDR1 MDHEN and CDR2 SYDVKM. V shed 2 bases and J 7 bases; nucleotides not matched to a gene: 5. The CDR3 length is 15 residues.

The gene calls are TRBV21-1 and TRBJ2-7; TRBD2, the D gene given by the table, was not confirmed from the DNA. TRBV21-1 is a documented pseudogene. The CDR3 loop spans 12 amino acids. CDR3 nucleotides: TGTGCCAGCGCGCGGGGTTTGTACGAGCAGTACTTC. Translation: CASARGLYEQYF.

This chain links TRBV4-3 with TRBJ2-5; TRBD2 might be the D (5 bases). The V and J ends lost 0 bases and 4 bases respectively, with 18 bases between them. From germline, CDR1 is LGHNA and CDR2 YSLEER. This CDR3 comprises 17 residues. The CDR3 coding sequence is TGCGCCAGCAGCCAAGACAGGACCCCGGGAAGGGCAGAGACCCAGTACTTC. Amino acids: CASSQDRTPGRAETQYF.

J is TRBJ2-7 and V is TRBV7-2; D not certain. Germline-derived CDR1 and CDR2 are SGHTA and FQGNSA. V shed 1 base and J shed 6 bases, with 16 bases lying between them. CDR3 length: 15 amino acids. The CDR3: CASSLGVRGKPEQYF. In DNA, the CDR3 is TGTGCCAGCAGCTTAGGCGTCCGAGGAAAGCCCGAGCAGTACTTC.

This chain uses TRBV19 with TRBJ2-5; the D gene is possibly TRBD2 (6 bases). Germline V gene sequence: CDR1 LNHDA, CDR2 SQIVND (reference sequence). Trimming removed 4 bases from V and 3 bases from J, with 15 bases in between. This CDR3 region has 15 residues. Written as DNA, the CDR3 is TGTGCCAGTAGTACTCACCACTCGGGGGAAGAGACCCAGTACTTC. Translating gives CASSTHHSGEETQYF.

This chain connects TRBV28 to TRBJ1-5; TRBD1 agrees at 9 bases. Per the germline V gene, CDR1 is MDHEN and CDR2 is SYDVKM. CDR3 length: 17 residues. After removal of 2 bases from V and 2 bases from J, the junction contained 7 bases not matched to a gene. CDR3 sequence reads: CASSLRDRALGNQPQHF. In DNA form, the CDR3 reads TGTGCCAGCAGTTTACGGGACAGGGCTTTAGGCAATCAGCCCCAGCATTTT.

The chain recombines TRBV4-1 with TRBJ1-2; D is perhaps TRBD1 (6 bases). The CDR3 has 14 amino acids. The V end was cut by 4 bases, the J end by 1 base, with 10 bases between. Germline lookup yields CDR1 MGHRA and CDR2 YSYEKL. CDR3 region: CASSLDSNNYGYTF. The CDR3 DNA reads as TGCGCCAGCAGCCTGGACAGTAATAACTATGGCTACACCTTC.

The chain has TRBV18 and TRBJ2-2; D possibly corresponds to TRBD2 (6 bases). The CDR3 totals 17 residues. The germline V gene has CDR1 KGHSH and CDR2 LQKENI. Trimming took off 1 base at V and 7 bases at J, with 19 bases between the two ends. Here the CDR3 DNA reads TGTGCCAGCTCACCACATGGACCAGCGGGTGGCGACGGGGAGCTGTTTTTT. Translating gives CASSPHGPAGGDGELFF.